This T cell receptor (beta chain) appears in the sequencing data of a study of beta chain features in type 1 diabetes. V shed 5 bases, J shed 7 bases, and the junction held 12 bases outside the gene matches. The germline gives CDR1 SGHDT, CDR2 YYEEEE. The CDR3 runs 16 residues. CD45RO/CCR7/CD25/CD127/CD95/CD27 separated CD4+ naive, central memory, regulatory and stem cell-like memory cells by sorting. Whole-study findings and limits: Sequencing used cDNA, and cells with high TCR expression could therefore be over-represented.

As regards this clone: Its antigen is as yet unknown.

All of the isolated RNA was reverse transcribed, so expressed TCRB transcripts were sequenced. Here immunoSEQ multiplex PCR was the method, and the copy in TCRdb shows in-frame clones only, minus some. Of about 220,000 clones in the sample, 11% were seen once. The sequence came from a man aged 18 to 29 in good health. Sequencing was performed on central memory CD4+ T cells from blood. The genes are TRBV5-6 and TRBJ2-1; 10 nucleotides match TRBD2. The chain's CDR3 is CASSVETSGRGNEQFF. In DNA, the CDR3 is TGTGCCAGCAGTGTGGAGACTAGCGGGCGGGGGAATGAGCAGTTCTTC. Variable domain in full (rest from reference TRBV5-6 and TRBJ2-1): DAGVTQSPTHLIKTRGQQVTLRCSPKSGHDTVSWYQQALGQGPQFIFQYYEEEERQRGNFPDRFSGHQFPNYSSELNVNALLLGDSALYLCASSVETSGRGNEQFFGPGTRLTVL.